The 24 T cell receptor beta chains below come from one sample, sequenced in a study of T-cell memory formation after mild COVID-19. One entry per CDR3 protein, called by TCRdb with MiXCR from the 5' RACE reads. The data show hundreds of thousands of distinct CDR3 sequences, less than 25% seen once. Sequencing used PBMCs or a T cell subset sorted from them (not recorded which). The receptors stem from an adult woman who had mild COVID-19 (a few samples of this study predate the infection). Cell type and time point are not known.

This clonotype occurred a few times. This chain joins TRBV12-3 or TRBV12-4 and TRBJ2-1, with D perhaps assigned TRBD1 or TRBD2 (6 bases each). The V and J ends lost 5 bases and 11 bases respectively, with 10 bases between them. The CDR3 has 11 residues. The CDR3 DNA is TGTGCCAGCAGTCCTGGGGGGCAGCAGTTCTTC. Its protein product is CASSPGGQQFF.

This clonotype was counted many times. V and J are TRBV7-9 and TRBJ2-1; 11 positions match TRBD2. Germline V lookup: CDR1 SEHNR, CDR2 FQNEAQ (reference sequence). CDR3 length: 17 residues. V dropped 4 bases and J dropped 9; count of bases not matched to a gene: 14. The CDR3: CASSWAQHLAGGSEQFF. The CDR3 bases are TGTGCCAGCAGCTGGGCCCAGCACCTAGCGGGAGGAAGTGAGCAGTTCTTC.

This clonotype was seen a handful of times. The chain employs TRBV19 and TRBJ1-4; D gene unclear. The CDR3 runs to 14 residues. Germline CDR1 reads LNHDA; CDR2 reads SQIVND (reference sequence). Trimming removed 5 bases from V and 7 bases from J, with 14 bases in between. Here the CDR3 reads CASSSPTWSEKLFF. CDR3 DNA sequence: TGTGCCAGTAGTTCCCCAACTTGGAGTGAAAAACTGTTTTTT.

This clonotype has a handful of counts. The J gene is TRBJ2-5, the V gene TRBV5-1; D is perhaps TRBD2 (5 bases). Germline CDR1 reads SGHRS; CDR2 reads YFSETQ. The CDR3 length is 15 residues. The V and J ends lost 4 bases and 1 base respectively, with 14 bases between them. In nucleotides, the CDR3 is TGCGCCAGCAGCACGGGAACCACAATCCAAGAGACCCAGTACTTC. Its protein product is CASSTGTTIQETQYF. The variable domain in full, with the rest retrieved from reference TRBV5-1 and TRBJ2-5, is KAGVTQTPRYLIKTRGQQVTLSCSPISGHRSVSWYQQTPGQGLQFLFEYFSETQRNKGNFPGRFSGRQFSNSRSEMNVSTLELGDSALYLCASSTGTTIQETQYFGPGTRLLVL.

The CDR3 here is CASSQRENSPLHF. The CDR3 coding sequence is TGTGCCAGCAGCCAACGCGAGAATTCACCCCTCCACTTT. The gene calls are TRBV14 and TRBJ1-6; D is unclear. This CDR3 region has 13 residues. Trimming removed 2 bases from V and 7 bases from J, with 6 bases in between. CDR1 SGHDN and CDR2 FVKESK come from the germline V gene.

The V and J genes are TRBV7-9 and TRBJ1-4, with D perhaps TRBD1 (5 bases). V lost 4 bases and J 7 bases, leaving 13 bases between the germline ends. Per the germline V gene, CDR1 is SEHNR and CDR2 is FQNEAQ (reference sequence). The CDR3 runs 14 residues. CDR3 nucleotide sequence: TGTGCCAGCAGCTCACCCGGGGGAGGTGAAAAACTGTTTTTT. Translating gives CASSSPGGGEKLFF.

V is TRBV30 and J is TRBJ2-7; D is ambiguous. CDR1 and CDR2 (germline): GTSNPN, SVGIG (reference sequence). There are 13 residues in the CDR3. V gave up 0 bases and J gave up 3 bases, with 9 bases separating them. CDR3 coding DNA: TGTGCCTGGAGTGTTGGGGAAGACTACGAGCAGTACTTC. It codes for CAWSVGEDYEQYF.

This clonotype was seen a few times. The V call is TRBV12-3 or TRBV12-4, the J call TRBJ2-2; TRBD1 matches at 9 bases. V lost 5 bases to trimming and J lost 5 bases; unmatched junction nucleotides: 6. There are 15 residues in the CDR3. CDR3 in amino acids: CASSPGTGWTGELFF. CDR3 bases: TGTGCCAGCAGTCCCGGGACAGGGTGGACCGGGGAGCTGTTTTTT.

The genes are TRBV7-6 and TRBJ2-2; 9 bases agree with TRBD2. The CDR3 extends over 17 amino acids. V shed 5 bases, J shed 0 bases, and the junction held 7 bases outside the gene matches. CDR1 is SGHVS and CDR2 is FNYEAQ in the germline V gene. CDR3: CASSPPLAGTNTGELFF. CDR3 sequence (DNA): TGTGCCAGCAGCCCCCCTCTAGCGGGGACGAACACCGGGGAGCTGTTTTTT.

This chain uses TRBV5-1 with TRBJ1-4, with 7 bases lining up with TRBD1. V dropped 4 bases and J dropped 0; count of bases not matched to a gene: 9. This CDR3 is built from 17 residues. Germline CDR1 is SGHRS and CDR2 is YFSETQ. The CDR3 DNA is TGCGCCAGCAGCCCGGGACAGCGGAACCCAACTAATGAAAAACTGTTTTTT. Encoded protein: CASSPGQRNPTNEKLFF. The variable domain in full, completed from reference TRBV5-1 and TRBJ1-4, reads KAGVTQTPRYLIKTRGQQVTLSCSPISGHRSVSWYQQTPGQGLQFLFEYFSETQRNKGNFPGRFSGRQFSNSRSEMNVSTLELGDSALYLCASSPGQRNPTNEKLFFGSGTQLSVL.

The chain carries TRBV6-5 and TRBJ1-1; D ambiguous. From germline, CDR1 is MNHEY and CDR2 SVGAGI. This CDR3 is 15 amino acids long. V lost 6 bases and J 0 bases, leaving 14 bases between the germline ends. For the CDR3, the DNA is TGTGCCAGCAGGGCCTCTGGGCGGATGAACACTGAAGCTTTCTTT. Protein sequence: CASRASGRMNTEAFF.

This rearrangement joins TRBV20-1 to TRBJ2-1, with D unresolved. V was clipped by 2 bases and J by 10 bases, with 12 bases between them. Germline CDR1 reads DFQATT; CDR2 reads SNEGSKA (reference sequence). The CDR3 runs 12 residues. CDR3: CSARNPVVEQFF. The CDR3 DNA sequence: TGCAGTGCTAGAAACCCGGTGGTGGAGCAGTTCTTC.

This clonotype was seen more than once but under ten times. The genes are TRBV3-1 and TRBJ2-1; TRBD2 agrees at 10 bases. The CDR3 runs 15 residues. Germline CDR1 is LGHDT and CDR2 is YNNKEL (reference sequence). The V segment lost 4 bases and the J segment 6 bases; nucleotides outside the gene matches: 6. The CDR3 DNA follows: TGTGCCAGCAGCCCTACTAGCGGGATCTTCAATGAGCAGTTCTTC. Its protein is CASSPTSGIFNEQFF.

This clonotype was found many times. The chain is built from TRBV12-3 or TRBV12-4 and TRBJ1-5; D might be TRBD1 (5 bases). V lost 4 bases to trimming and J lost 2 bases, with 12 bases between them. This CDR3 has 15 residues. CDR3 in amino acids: CASSSGERGNQPQHF. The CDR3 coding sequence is TGTGCCAGCAGTTCGGGGGAAAGGGGCAATCAGCCCCAGCATTTT.

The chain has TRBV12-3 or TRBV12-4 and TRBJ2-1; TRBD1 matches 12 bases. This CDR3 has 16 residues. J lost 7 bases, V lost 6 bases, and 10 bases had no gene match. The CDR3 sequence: CASRSGTGGSGNEQFF. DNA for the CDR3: TGTGCCAGCAGATCTGGGACAGGGGGCTCGGGAAATGAGCAGTTCTTC.

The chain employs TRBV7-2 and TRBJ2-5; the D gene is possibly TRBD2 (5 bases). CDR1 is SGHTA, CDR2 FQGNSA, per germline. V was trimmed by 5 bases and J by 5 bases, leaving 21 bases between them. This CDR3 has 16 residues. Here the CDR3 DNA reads TGTGCCAGCAGCGTAAGGCGGGCGAGTTTGGGGGAGACCCAGTACTTC. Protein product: CASSVRRASLGETQYF.

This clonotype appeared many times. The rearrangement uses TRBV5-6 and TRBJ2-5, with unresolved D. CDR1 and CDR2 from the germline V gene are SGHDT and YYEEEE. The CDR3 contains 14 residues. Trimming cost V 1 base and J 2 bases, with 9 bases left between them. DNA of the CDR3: TGTGCCAGCAGCTTGATTATTGTTCAAGAGACCCAGTACTTC. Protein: CASSLIIVQETQYF.

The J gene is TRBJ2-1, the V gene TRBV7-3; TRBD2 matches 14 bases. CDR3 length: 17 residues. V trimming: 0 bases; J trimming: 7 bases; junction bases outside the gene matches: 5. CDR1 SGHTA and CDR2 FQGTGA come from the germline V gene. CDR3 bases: TGTGCCAGCAGCTTAACCGCCCGGACTAGCGGGGGGAATGAGCAGTTCTTC. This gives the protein CASSLTARTSGGNEQFF.

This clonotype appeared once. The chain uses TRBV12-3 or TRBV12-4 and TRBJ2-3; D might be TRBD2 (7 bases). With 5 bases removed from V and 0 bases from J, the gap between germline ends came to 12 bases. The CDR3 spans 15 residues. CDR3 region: CASSPWGGSTDTQYF. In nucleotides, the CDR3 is TGTGCCAGCAGTCCTTGGGGGGGCAGCACAGATACGCAGTATTTT.

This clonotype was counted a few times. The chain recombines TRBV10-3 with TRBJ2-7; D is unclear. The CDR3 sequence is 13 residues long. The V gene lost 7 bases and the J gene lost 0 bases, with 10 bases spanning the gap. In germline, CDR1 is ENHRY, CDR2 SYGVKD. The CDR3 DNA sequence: TGTGCCATCATGGACGTCGACTCCTACGAGCAGTACTTC. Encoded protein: CAIMDVDSYEQYF.

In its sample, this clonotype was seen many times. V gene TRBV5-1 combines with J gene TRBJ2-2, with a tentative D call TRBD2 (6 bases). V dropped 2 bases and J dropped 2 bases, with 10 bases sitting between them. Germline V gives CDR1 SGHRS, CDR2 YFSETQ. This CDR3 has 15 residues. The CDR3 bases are TGCGCCAGCAGCTTCTCCGGGACTAACACCGGGGAGCTGTTTTTT. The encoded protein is CASSFSGTNTGELFF. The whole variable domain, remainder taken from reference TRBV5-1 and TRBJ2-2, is KAGVTQTPRYLIKTRGQQVTLSCSPISGHRSVSWYQQTPGQGLQFLFEYFSETQRNKGNFPGRFSGRQFSNSRSEMNVSTLELGDSALYLCASSFSGTNTGELFFGEGSRLTVL.

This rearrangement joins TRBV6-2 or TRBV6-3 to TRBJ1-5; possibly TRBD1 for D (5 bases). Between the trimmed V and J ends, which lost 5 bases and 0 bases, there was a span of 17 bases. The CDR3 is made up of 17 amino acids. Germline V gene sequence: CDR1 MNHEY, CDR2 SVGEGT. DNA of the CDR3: TGTGCCAGCAGTCGACCCCGGGGGGTGAATAGCAATCAGCCCCAGCATTTT. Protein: CASSRPRGVNSNQPQHF.

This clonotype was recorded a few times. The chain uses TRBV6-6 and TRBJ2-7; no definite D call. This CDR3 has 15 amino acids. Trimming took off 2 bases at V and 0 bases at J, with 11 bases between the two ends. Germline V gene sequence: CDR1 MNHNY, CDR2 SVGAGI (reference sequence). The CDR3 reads CASSYAPESSYEQYF. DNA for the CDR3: TGTGCCAGCAGTTACGCCCCGGAAAGCTCCTACGAGCAGTACTTC.

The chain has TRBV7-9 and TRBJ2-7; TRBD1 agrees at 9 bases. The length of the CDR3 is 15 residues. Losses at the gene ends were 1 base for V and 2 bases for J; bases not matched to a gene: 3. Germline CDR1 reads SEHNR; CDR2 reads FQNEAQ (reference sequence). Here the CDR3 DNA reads TGTGCCAGCAGCTTAGTGACAGGGGGAACCTACGAGCAGTACTTC. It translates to CASSLVTGGTYEQYF. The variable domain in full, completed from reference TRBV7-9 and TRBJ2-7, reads DTGVSQNPRHKITKRGQNVTFRCDPISEHNRLYWYRQTLGQGPEFLTYFQNEAQLEKSRLLSDRFSAERPKGSFSTLEIQRTEQGDSAMYLCASSLVTGGTYEQYFGPGTRLTVT.